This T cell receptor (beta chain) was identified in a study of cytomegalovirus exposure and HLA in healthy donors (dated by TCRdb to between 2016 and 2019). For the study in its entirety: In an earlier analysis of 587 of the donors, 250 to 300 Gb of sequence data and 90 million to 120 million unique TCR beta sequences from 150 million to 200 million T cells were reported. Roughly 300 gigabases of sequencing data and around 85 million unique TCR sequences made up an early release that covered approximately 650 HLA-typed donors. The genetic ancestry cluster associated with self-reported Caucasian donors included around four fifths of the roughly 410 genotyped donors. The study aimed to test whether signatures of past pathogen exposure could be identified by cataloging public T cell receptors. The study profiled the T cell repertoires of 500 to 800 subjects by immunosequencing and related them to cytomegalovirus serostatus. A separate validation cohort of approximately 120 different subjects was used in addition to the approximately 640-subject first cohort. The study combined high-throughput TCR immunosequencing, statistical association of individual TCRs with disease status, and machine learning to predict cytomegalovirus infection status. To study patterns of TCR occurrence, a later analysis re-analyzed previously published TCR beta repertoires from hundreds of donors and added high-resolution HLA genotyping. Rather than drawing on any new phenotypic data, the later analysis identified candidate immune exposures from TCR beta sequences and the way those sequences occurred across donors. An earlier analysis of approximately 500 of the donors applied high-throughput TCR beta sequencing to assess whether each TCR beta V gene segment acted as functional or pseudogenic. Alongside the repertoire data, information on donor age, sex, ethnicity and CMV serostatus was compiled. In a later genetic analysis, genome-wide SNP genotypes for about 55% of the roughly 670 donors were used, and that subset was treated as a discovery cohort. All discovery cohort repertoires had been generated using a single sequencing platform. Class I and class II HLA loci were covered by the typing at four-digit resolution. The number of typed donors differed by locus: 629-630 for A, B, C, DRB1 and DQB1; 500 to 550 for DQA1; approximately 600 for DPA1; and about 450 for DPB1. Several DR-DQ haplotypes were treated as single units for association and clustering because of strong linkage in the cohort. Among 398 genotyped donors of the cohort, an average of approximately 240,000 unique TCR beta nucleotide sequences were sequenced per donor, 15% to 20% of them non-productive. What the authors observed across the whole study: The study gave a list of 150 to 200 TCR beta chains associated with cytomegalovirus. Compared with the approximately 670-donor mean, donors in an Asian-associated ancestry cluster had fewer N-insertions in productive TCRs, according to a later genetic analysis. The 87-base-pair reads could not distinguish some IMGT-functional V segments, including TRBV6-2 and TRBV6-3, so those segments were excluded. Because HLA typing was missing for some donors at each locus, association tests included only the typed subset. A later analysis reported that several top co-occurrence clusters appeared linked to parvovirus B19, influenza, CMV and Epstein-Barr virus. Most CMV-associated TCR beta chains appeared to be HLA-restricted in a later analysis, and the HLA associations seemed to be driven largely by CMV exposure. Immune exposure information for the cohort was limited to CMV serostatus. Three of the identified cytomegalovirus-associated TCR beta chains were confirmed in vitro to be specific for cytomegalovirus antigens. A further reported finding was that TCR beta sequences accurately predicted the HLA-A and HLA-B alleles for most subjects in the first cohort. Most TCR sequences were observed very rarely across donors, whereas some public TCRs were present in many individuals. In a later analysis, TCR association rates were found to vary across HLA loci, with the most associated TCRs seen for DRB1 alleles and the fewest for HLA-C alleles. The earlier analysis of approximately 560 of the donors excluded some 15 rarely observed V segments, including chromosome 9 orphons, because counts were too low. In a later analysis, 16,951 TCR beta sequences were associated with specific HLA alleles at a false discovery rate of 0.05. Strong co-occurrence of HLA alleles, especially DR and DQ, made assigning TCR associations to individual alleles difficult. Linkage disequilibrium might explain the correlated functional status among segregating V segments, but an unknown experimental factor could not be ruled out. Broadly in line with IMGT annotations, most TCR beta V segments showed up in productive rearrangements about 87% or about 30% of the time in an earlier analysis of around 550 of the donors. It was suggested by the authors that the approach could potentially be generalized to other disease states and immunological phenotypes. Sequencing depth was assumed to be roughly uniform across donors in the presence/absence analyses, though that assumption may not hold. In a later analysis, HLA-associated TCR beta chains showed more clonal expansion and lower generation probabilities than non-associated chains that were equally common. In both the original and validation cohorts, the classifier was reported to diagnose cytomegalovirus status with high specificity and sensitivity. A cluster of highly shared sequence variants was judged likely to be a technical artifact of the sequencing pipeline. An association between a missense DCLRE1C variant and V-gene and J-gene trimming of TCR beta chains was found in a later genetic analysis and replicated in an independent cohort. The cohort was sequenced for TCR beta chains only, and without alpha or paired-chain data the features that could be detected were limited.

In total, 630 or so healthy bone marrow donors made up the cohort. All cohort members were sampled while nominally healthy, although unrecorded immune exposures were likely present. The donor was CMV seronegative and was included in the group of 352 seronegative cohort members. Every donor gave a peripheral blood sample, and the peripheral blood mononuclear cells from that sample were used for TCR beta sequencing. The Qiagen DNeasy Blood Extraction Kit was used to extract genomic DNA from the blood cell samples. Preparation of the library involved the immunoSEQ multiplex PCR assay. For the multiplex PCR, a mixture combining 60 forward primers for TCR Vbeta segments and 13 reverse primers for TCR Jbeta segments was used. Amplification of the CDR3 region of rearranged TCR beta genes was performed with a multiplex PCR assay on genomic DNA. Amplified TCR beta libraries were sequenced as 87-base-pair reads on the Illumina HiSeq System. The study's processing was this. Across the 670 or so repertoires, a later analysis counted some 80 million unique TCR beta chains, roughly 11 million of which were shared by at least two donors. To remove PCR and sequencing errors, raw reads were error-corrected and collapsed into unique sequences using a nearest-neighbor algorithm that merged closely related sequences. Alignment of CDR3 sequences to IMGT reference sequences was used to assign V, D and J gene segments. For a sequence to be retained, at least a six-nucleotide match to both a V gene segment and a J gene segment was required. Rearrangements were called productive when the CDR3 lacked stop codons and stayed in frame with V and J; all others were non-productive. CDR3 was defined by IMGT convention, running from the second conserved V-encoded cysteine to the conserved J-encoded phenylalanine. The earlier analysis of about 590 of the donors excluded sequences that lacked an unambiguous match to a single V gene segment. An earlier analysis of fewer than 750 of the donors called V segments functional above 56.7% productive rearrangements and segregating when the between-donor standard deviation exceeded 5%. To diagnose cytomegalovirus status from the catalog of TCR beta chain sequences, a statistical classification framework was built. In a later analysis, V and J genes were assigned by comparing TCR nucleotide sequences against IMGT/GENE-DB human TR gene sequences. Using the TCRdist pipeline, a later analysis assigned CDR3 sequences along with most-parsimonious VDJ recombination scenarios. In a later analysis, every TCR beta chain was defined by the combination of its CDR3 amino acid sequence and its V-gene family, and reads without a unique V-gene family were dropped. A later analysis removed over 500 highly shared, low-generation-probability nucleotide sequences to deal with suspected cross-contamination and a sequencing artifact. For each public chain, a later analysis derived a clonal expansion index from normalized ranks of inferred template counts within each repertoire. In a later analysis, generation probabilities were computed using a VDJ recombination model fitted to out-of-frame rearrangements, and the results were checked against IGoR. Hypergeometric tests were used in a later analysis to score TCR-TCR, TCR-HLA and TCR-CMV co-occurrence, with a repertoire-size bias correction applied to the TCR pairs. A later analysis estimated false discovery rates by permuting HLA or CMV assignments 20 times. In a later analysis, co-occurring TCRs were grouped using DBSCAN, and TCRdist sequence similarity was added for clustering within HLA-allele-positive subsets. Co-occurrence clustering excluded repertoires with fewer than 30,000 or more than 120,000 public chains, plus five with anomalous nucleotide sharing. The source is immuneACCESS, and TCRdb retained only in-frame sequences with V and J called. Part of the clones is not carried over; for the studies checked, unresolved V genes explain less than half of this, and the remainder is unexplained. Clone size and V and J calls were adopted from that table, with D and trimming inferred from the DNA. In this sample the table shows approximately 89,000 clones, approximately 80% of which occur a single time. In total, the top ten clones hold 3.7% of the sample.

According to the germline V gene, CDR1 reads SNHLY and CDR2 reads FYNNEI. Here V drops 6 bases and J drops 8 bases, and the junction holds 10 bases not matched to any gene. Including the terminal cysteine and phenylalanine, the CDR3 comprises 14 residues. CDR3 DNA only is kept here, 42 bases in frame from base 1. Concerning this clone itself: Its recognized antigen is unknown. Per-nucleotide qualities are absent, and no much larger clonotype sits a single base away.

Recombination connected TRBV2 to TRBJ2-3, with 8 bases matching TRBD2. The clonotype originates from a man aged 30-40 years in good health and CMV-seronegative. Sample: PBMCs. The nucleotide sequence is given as TGTGCCAGCAGGGCCGGGACTAGAATTCTTACGCAGTATTTT. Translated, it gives CASRAGTRILTQYF.